The 5 T cell receptor beta chains reported below all come from one sample, sequenced in a study of T cell repertoires in cytomegalovirus infection. MiXCR was run by TCRdb on the reads, yielding one entry per CDR3 protein. The sample gives about 55,000 distinct CDR3 sequences, about a fifth of which show up once; about 68% is in the top ten. Their specific antigens are unknown. Sequencing used CD8+ T cells from cultured PBMCs, obtained from culture after CMV antigen stimulation. The receptors were sampled from a human donor in good health (CMV status not recorded). Some clones in this sample may be carry-over from other donors' samples.

The rearrangement links TRBV7-8 to TRBJ2-3; D unresolved. Germline assignment: CDR1 SGHVS and CDR2 FQNEAQ. The CDR3 is made up of 14 amino acids. With 3 bases removed from V and 2 bases from J, the gap between germline ends came to 9 bases. CDR3 DNA sequence: TGTGCCAGCAGCTTCAACCGATACACAGATACGCAGTATTTT. As protein: CASSFNRYTDTQYF.

The chain couples TRBV2 to TRBJ2-1; 7 nucleotides match TRBD2. From germline, CDR1 is SNHLY and CDR2 FYNNEI. V shed 9 bases and J 6 bases; nucleotides not matched to a gene: 11. This CDR3 contains 14 residues. This chain's CDR3 is CARGDPAGPNEQFF. The CDR3, as DNA: TGTGCCAGAGGGGATCCAGCGGGGCCCAATGAGCAGTTCTTC.

The V gene is TRBV7-9, the J gene TRBJ2-1; TRBD1 or TRBD2 may be the D gene (5 bases each). Trimming removed 1 base at V and 3 bases at J, with 10 bases between. The germline gives CDR1 SEHNR, CDR2 FQNEAQ (reference sequence). The CDR3 runs to 15 residues. CDR3 in DNA: TGTGCCAGCAGCTTAGGGGACCCAAACTACAATGAGCAGTTCTTC. This sequence encodes CASSLGDPNYNEQFF.

This clonotype appeared many times. The CDR3, as DNA: TGTGCCAGCAGCTCCCCGGGACAGAACACTGAAGCTTTCTTT. Translating it yields CASSSPGQNTEAFF. This chain uses TRBV7-9 with TRBJ1-1; the D gene is possibly TRBD1 (6 bases). The CDR3 extends over 14 amino acids. CDR1 and CDR2 (germline): SEHNR, FQNEAQ (reference sequence). V lost 4 bases, J lost 1 base, and 10 bases lay in between.

This clonotype showed up just a few times. The chain carries TRBV27 and TRBJ1-1, with 11 bases aligning to TRBD1. Trimming removed 0 bases from V and 5 bases from J; junction bases left unmatched: 14. Per the germline V gene, CDR1 is MNHEY and CDR2 is SMNVEV (reference sequence). This CDR3 region has 19 residues. The CDR3 loop is CASSLSLPPGQGGGTEAFF. DNA for the CDR3: TGTGCCAGCAGTTTATCGCTTCCTCCGGGACAGGGGGGTGGGACTGAAGCTTTCTTT.